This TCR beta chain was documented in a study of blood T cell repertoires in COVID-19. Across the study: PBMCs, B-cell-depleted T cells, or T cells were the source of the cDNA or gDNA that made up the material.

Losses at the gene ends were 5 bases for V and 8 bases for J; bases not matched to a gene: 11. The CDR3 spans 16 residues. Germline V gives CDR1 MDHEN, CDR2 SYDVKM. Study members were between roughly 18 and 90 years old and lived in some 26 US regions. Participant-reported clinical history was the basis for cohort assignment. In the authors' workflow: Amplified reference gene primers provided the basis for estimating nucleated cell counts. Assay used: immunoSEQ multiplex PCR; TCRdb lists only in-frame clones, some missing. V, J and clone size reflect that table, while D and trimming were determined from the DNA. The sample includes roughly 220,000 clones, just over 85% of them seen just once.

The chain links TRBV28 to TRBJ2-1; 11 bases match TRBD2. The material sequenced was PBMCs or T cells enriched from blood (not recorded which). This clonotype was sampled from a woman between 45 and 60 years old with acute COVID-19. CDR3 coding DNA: TGTGCCAGCAGTCTACCTACTAGCGGGAGAAGGTATGAGCAGTTCTTC. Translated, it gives CASSLPTSGRRYEQFF.